These 5 T cell receptor beta chains came from one sample sequenced in a study of T cells after yellow fever vaccination (dated by TCRdb to the late 2010s). Library preparation used 5' RACE. Sequencing was carried out with an Illumina NovaSeq 6000. The public reads were run again by TCRdb, first through fastp at Q25 and then through MiXCR, and only productive beta chains were kept. A single entry per CDR3 protein holds the most common genes and DNA from its merged rows. The sample records a few hundred thousand distinct CDR3 sequences, 3% to 4% of which are singletons. Of the sample, approximately 3.5% falls within the top ten clones. This sample's treatment or condition label indicates: live attenuated yellow fever vaccine strain. The sequencing used CD4+ T cells sorted from PBMCs, collected 10 days after the yellow fever booster vaccination. All receptors derive from a man between 18 and 29 years old who received the YFV17D yellow fever vaccine.

This chain joins TRBV5-1 and TRBJ1-2; 7 bases align to TRBD1. The CDR3 contains 13 residues. V gave up 4 bases and J gave up 8 bases; unmatched junction bases: 8. Germline loops: CDR1 SGHRS, CDR2 YFSETQ. CDR3 in DNA: TGCGCCAGCAGCCCGGACAGGCTACTGGGCTACACCTTC. The encoded protein is CASSPDRLLGYTF.

The table lists this clonotype with many counts. This chain connects TRBV4-2 to TRBJ1-2, with 7 bases lining up with TRBD1. The CDR3 length is 15 residues. Germline CDR1 LGHNA, CDR2 YNFKEQ. Trimming at V came to 1 base and at J to 4 bases, leaving 6 bases not matched to a gene. The CDR3 sequence: CASSQGRGLGYGYTF. The DNA for the CDR3 is TGTGCCAGCAGCCAAGGGAGGGGGCTAGGCTATGGCTACACCTTC.

This clonotype was found many times. Written as DNA, the CDR3 is TGCAGTGCTACCCGCAGGGCCGCAGAGACCCAGTACTTC. This translates into CSATRRAAETQYF. This chain links TRBV20-1 with TRBJ2-5; D possibly corresponds to TRBD1 (5 bases). The CDR3 consists of 13 residues. Germline V gives CDR1 DFQATT, CDR2 SNEGSKA (reference sequence). The V end lost 4 bases, the J end lost 4 bases, and 13 bases lay between the germline ends.

This chain connects TRBV24-1 to TRBJ1-6; D is unresolved. Trimming took off 6 bases at V and 6 bases at J, with 11 bases between the two ends. The CDR3 spans 14 residues. CDR1 KGHDR and CDR2 SFDVKD come from the germline V gene. The CDR3 DNA is TGTGCCACCAGTAACGGTGGAATTAATTCACCCCTCCACTTT. It specifies CATSNGGINSPLHF.

This clonotype has only a few counts. The chain links TRBV4-1 to TRBJ2-3; D uncertain. Germline assignment: CDR1 MGHRA and CDR2 YSYEKL. Trimming pared 1 base from V and 1 base from J, leaving 9 bases between. This CDR3 is built from 15 residues. The CDR3 DNA sequence: TGCGCCAGCAGCCAAGGTCAGCGACGCACAGATACGCAGTATTTT. Translated, it gives CASSQGQRRTDTQYF.